This T cell receptor (beta chain) is drawn from a study of PD-1 blockade in classical Hodgkin lymphoma. Study-wide points: There remain no defined causes for the repertoire differences, which possibly reflect disease activity or prior therapy. The study reported lower baseline TCR diversity in newly diagnosed patients than in healthy donors.

Time point specified: newly diagnosed, previously untreated cHL patient sample. Using magnetic negative selection, the CD4+ T cells were separated out of thawed PBMCs. PBMCs from patients with newly diagnosed, untreated classical Hodgkin lymphoma served as a comparison group for the relapsed/refractory trial patients. Concerning this clone: Its antigen is not known.

The protocol was immunoSEQ multiplex PCR, while the TCRdb copy is restricted to in-frame clones and leaves out a portion. The top ten hold approximately 1.2% of the sample, which has about 30,000 clones, 88% seen once. Sequencing used CD4+ T cells from blood. The clonotype originates from a human donor with classical Hodgkin lymphoma.

As DNA, the CDR3 is TGTGCCAGCAGCGCCCTGGAAAAACTGTTTTTT. This sequence encodes CASSALEKLFF. The chain is built from TRBV28 and TRBJ1-4; no clear D gene. The ends were cut back, 6 bases at V and 8 bases at J, with 7 bases in the middle. The CDR3 consists of 11 residues. CDR1 MDHEN and CDR2 SYDVKM come from the germline V gene.